The entry below describes one TCR beta chain. Antigen: not known. Looked up from germline, CDR1 is MNHEY and CDR2 is SVGAGI. Trimming left V 6 bases short and J 0 bases short, with 15 bases between. The CDR3 contains 15 residues. This record comes from a study of T cell repertoires in cytomegalovirus infection. About the study: Used in the study were CMV epitopes, some recently identified and HLA-C-restricted, others well-studied and HLA-B-restricted. Public TCR beta signatures provided an indication of both CMV infection and a matching HLA type.

Findings and caveats of the study: HLA-C-restricted CMV clonotypes gave the most frequent clonotype in two of eight donors.

TCRdb independently ran MiXCR on the reads; one entry per CDR3 protein. The table includes 900,000 to 950,000 distinct CDR3 sequences, roughly a third detected once. The sample in question was cultured CD8+ T cells from PBMCs, obtained from culture after CMV antigen stimulation. The chain couples TRBV6-5 to TRBJ2-7, with D maybe TRBD2 (5 bases). The receptor was derived from a human donor in good health (CMV status not recorded). Some clones in this sample may be carry-over from other donors' samples. CDR3 nucleotide sequence: TGTGCCAGCAGACCCCGGACGGGGAGCTCCTACGAGCAGTACTTC. As protein: CASRPRTGSSYEQYF.